A selection of T cell receptor beta chains follows, all from one sample in a study of OX40 agonist ivuxolimab in advanced cancers. Profiling relied on immunoSEQ multiplex PCR, and the TCRdb table lists in-frame clones only, not all of them. In the table there are under 85,000 clones, 94% of which are singletons. The sample here was CD4+ or CD8+ T cells sorted from blood, taken in a trial of the OX40 agonist ivuxolimab. The receptors were gathered from an adult with an advanced solid tumor such as melanoma, head and neck, liver or kidney cancer. Each CDR3 is given with its conserved first and last residue. Fields, in order: CDR3 DNA, CDR3 protein, J gene, V gene, CDR3 length, clone size, D gene. D genes are given only for firm matches. Size tells how often a clone was seen (once, few, many) or the class of an expanded clone, and some rows leave it out.

DNA: TGTGCCAGTAGTAGTTTTGTGGGATACTATGGCTACACCTTC
CDR3: CASSSFVGYYGYTF
J: TRBJ1-2
V: TRBV19
length: 14
size: .
D: .

DNA: TGTGCCAGCAGCGACGCAACTAATGAAAAACTGTTTTTT
CDR3: CASSDATNEKLFF
J: TRBJ1-4
V: TRBV7-2
length: 13
size: .
D: .

DNA: TGCAGCGTTGTGCCTCCGCACGGGAGCTACAATGAGCAGTTCTTC
CDR3: CSVVPPHGSYNEQFF
J: TRBJ2-1
V: TRBV29-1
length: 15
size: .
D: .

DNA: TGTGCCAGCAGTTTAGTACGGACCGGCTACGAGCAGTACTTC
CDR3: CASSLVRTGYEQYF
J: TRBJ2-7
V: TRBV27
length: 14
size: .
D: .

DNA: TGTGCCAGCAGCCAACTCGCGGGCCTGAGGACCTACGAGCAGTACTTC
CDR3: CASSQLAGLRTYEQYF
J: TRBJ2-7
V: TRBV14
length: 16
size: .
D: .

DNA: TGTGCCAGCAGCCCCAATCCCGGGGGGGCTCCTAACTATGGCTACACCTTC
CDR3: CASSPNPGGAPNYGYTF
J: TRBJ1-2
V: TRBV16
length: 17
size: .
D: .

DNA: TGTGCCAGCAGACCCCTGGGGGGGGGAGAGACCCAGTACTTC
CDR3: CASRPLGGGETQYF
J: TRBJ2-5
V: TRBV6-5
length: 14
size: .
D: TRBD2

DNA: TGTGCCAGCAGTGAGAGGGGAGGGCAGGGGACTTATGGCTACACCTTC
CDR3: CASSERGGQGTYGYTF
J: TRBJ1-2
V: TRBV2
length: 16
size: .
D: .

DNA: TGTGCCAGTAGTCCGACAGGGGAGAATCAGCCCCAGCATTTT
CDR3: CASSPTGENQPQHF
J: TRBJ1-5
V: TRBV19
length: 14
size: .
D: TRBD1

DNA: TGTGCCAGCAGTGAAAATTGGCTAGCGGGAGGGGGCGCAGATACGCAGTATTTT
CDR3: CASSENWLAGGGADTQYF
J: TRBJ2-3
V: TRBV2
length: 18
size: .
D: TRBD2

DNA: TGTGCCAGCAGCTTGGTCACCAGTAGCACAGATACGCAGTATTTT
CDR3: CASSLVTSSTDTQYF
J: TRBJ2-3
V: TRBV5-4
length: 15
size: .
D: .

DNA: TGTGCCATCAGTGAGGGGGGCTGGACGTCCTACGAGCAGTACTTC
CDR3: CAISEGGWTSYEQYF
J: TRBJ2-7
V: TRBV10-3
length: 15
size: .
D: .

DNA: TGTGCCAGCAAGGCGTCCAATGAGCAGTTCTTC
CDR3: CASKASNEQFF
J: TRBJ2-1
V: TRBV13
length: 11
size: once
D: .

DNA: TGTGCCAGCGGGAGTTCATCCTACAATGAGCAGTTCTTC
CDR3: CASGSSSYNEQFF
J: TRBJ2-1
V: TRBV7-3
length: 13
size: .
D: .

DNA: TGTGCCAGTAGAACAACGGACAGCGCCTATAGCAATCAGCCCCAGCATTTT
CDR3: CASRTTDSAYSNQPQHF
J: TRBJ1-5
V: TRBV19
length: 17
size: once
D: .

DNA: TGTGCCAGCACTGGGACTAGCAGATACCAAGAGACCCAGTACTTC
CDR3: CASTGTSRYQETQYF
J: TRBJ2-5
V: TRBV2
length: 15
size: once
D: TRBD2

DNA: TGTGCCAGCAGTGACGGGTCGGGGATCCTTAAATACAATGAGCAGTTCTTC
CDR3: CASSDGSGILKYNEQFF
J: TRBJ2-1
V: TRBV6-4
length: 17
size: .
D: .

DNA: TGTGCCAGCAGCTTTCGAGGTTCTAATGAAAAACTGTTTTTT
CDR3: CASSFRGSNEKLFF
J: TRBJ1-4
V: TRBV7-9
length: 14
size: .
D: .

DNA: TGTGCCACCAGCAGCCGTCCCCCTCAGGGGTATACTGAAGCTTTCTTT
CDR3: CATSSRPPQGYTEAFF
J: TRBJ1-1
V: TRBV15
length: 16
size: .
D: .

DNA: TGTGCCAGCAGTCACGGACATCTTGTTGGCACAGATACGCAGTATTTT
CDR3: CASSHGHLVGTDTQYF
J: TRBJ2-3
V: TRBV7-9
length: 16
size: .
D: .

DNA: TGTGCCAGCAGCGTAGCAGCAGGGGAAGTAACTGAAGCTTTCTTT
CDR3: CASSVAAGEVTEAFF
J: TRBJ1-1
V: TRBV9
length: 15
size: .
D: .

DNA: TGTGCCAGCAGCTCCAGGACCCTGGACTATGGCTACACCTTC
CDR3: CASSSRTLDYGYTF
J: TRBJ1-2
V: TRBV7-8
length: 14
size: .
D: .

DNA: TGCGCCAGCAGCCCTGGACTAGGCTACGAGCAGTACTTC
CDR3: CASSPGLGYEQYF
J: TRBJ2-7
V: TRBV4-3
length: 13
size: .
D: TRBD2

DNA: TGTGCCAGCAGACTAAAACTAGCGGGAGCCGGGGGAGAGACCCAGTACTTC
CDR3: CASRLKLAGAGGETQYF
J: TRBJ2-5
V: TRBV7-8
length: 17
size: .
D: TRBD2

DNA: TGTGCCAGCAGTGAGACTAGCGGGAGGGCCGAGAATACGCAGTATTTT
CDR3: CASSETSGRAENTQYF
J: TRBJ2-3
V: TRBV6-1
length: 16
size: many
D: TRBD2

DNA: TGTGCCTGGACAAGGCCGCGGAGCCCCCAAAATGAGCAGTTCTTC
CDR3: CAWTRPRSPQNEQFF
J: TRBJ2-1
V: TRBV30
length: 15
size: .
D: .

DNA: TGTGCCAGCAGCTCGCGGGAGGACAGCCCGGGGCAGTACTTC
CDR3: CASSSREDSPGQYF
J: TRBJ2-7
V: TRBV7-9
length: 14
size: .
D: TRBD2

DNA: TGTGCCAGCAGCTTACCCGGACAGGGAGCCTCCTACGAGCAGTACTTC
CDR3: CASSLPGQGASYEQYF
J: TRBJ2-7
V: TRBV11-2
length: 16
size: .
D: TRBD1

DNA: TGTGCCGGCAGTTACCCCGGGCTAGCGGTGTCAGAGCAGTACTTC
CDR3: CAGSYPGLAVSEQYF
J: TRBJ2-7
V: TRBV6-6
length: 15
size: once
D: TRBD2

DNA: TGTGCCAGCAGCCCCTCAGCGGGAGCATCCTACAATGAGCAGTTCTTC
CDR3: CASSPSAGASYNEQFF
J: TRBJ2-1
V: TRBV9
length: 16
size: .
D: TRBD2

DNA: TGTGCCAGCAGCCCGCAATCCGGGACTAGCGGGAGTCCCGGGGAGCTGTTTTTT
CDR3: CASSPQSGTSGSPGELFF
J: TRBJ2-2
V: TRBV4-2
length: 18
size: .
D: TRBD2